The 20 T cell receptor beta chains listed next were all sequenced from one sample in a study of shared clonotypes between healthy human individuals. TCRdb keeps only in-frame clones here, not all; method: immunoSEQ multiplex PCR. The sample records some 1.4 million clones, around 97% being singletons. The sequencing sample was made of naive CD4+ T cells sorted from blood. Indicated subset: CD45RA+ positively selected. These receptors were collected from a young man in good health.

The chain is built from TRBV29-1 and TRBJ2-5; 11 bases agree with TRBD1. Trimming cost V 4 bases and J 5 bases; bases outside gene matches: 6. Germline V CDR1 and CDR2: SQVTM, ANQGSEA. CDR3 size: 14 residues. For the CDR3, the DNA is TGCAGCGTTGTGGGACAGGGGGATTGGGAGACCCAGTACTTC. Translating it yields CSVVGQGDWETQYF.

V is TRBV11-3 and J is TRBJ2-1, with a weak D call TRBD2 (5 bases). Germline loops: CDR1 SGHNT, CDR2 YENEEA. V was clipped by 3 bases and J by 7 bases, with 13 bases between them. This CDR3 has 14 residues. The CDR3 spells CASSLRGWPNEQFF. The DNA of the CDR3 is TGTGCCAGCAGCTTGAGAGGGTGGCCTAATGAGCAGTTCTTC.

This chain connects TRBV11-3 to TRBJ1-1; 8 bases match TRBD1. This CDR3 is built from 16 residues. V dropped 5 bases and J dropped 0; count of bases not matched to a gene: 8. Germline values: CDR1 SGHNT, CDR2 YENEEA. CDR3 sequence: CASSPGTGDMNTEAFF. CDR3 bases: TGTGCCAGCAGCCCCGGGACAGGAGATATGAACACTGAAGCTTTCTTT.

J is TRBJ2-3 and V is TRBV5-1; 8 positions agree with TRBD2. The CDR3 is 14 residues long. Trimming at V came to 4 bases and at J to 4 bases, leaving 5 bases not matched to a gene. Germline CDR1 is SGHRS and CDR2 is YFSETQ. Written as DNA, the CDR3 is TGCGCCAGCAGCCCGGGAGGGCCGGCAGATACGCAGTATTTT. This gives the protein CASSPGGPADTQYF.

The genes are TRBV6-4 and TRBJ2-1; 7 bases map to TRBD2. The CDR3 sequence is 15 residues long. The junction had 4 bases not matched to a gene; V was cut back by 3 bases and J by 2 bases. Looked up from germline, CDR1 is MRHNA and CDR2 is SNTAGT. For the CDR3, the DNA is TGTGCCAGCAGTGAAACTAGCGCTACCTACAATGAGCAGTTCTTC. Translated, it gives CASSETSATYNEQFF.

The chain has TRBV15 and TRBJ2-3; D may be TRBD1 (5 bases). Trimming left V 3 bases short and J 0 bases short, with 16 bases between. Germline CDR1 reads LNHNV; CDR2 reads YYDKDF (reference sequence). The CDR3 runs 17 residues. This CDR3 is CATSSWYSTASTDTQYF. The CDR3, as DNA: TGTGCCACCAGCAGCTGGTATTCGACAGCAAGCACAGATACGCAGTATTTT.

The chain combines TRBV2 with TRBJ2-3, with 9 bases matching TRBD2. The trim removed 4 bases at V and 4 bases at J, leaving 9 bases unmatched. The CDR3 loop spans 16 amino acids. The V gene's germline CDR1 is SNHLY and CDR2 FYNNEI. CDR3 nucleotide sequence: TGTGCCAGCAGTGTGTTTAGCGGGAGTCCCCCAGATACGCAGTATTTT. Its translation: CASSVFSGSPPDTQYF.

The rearrangement uses TRBV15 and TRBJ1-5; no clear D gene. Per germline, CDR1 LNHNV and CDR2 YYDKDF (reference sequence). The CDR3 is 15 residues long. Trimming stripped 0 bases from V and 2 bases from J, with 8 bases between. The CDR3 bases are TGTGCCACCAGCAGAGAAAGAGCAGGCAATCAGCCCCAGCATTTT. This translates into CATSRERAGNQPQHF.

The chain combines TRBV4-3 with TRBJ1-4, with TRBD1 as a possible D gene (5 bases). Germline V lookup: CDR1 LGHNA, CDR2 YSLEER. With 4 bases removed from V and 12 bases from J, the gap between germline ends came to 18 bases. This CDR3 region has 14 residues. CDR3 amino acids: CASSPTWSGYELFF. The CDR3 region has the DNA TGCGCCAGCAGCCCCACATGGTCAGGGTACGAACTGTTTTTT.

The CDR3 sequence is CASSLGGRVAYNEQFF. As DNA, the CDR3 is TGTGCCAGCAGCTTAGGTGGTAGGGTGGCCTACAATGAGCAGTTCTTC. The V gene is TRBV7-8, the J gene TRBJ2-1; D not resolved. Germline values: CDR1 SGHVS, CDR2 FQNEAQ. Trimming stripped 1 base from V and 2 bases from J, with 12 bases between. The CDR3 is 16 residues long.

This clone is a singleton in its sample. J is TRBJ2-1 and V is TRBV10-2; 8 bases align to TRBD2. The CDR3 length is 14 residues. Germline CDR1 WSHSY, CDR2 SAAADI. V shed 6 bases and J 5 bases; nucleotides not matched to a gene: 6. CDR3 sequence reads: CASSTGTRDNEQFF. In DNA, the CDR3 is TGCGCCAGCAGCACCGGGACTAGGGACAATGAGCAGTTCTTC.

The J gene is TRBJ1-2, the V gene TRBV2; 9 bases map to TRBD1. CDR3 length: 14 amino acids. Looked up from germline, CDR1 is SNHLY and CDR2 is FYNNEI. Trimming took 7 bases from V and 3 from J; bases not matched to a gene: 6. CDR3 in DNA: TGTGCCAGCAAAGACAGGGGGGAAGACTATGGCTACACCTTC. This sequence encodes CASKDRGEDYGYTF.

The CDR3 is CASSQGGTGEKLFF. Written as DNA, the CDR3 is TGTGCCAGCAGCCAAGGTGGGACAGGGGAAAAACTGTTTTTT. The chain recombines TRBV14 with TRBJ1-4, with 9 positions matching TRBD1. Germline V gene sequence: CDR1 SGHDN, CDR2 FVKESK. The CDR3 extends over 14 amino acids. The V segment lost 1 base and the J segment 8 bases; nucleotides outside the gene matches: 2.

This chain uses TRBV5-1 with TRBJ1-1, with a tentative D call TRBD1 (6 bases). Germline CDR1 SGHRS, CDR2 YFSETQ. Trimming stripped 3 bases from V and 0 bases from J, with 15 bases between. The CDR3 consists of 16 residues. The CDR3 nucleotides read TGCGCCAGCAGCTCGGGGGCGCAGGGGATGAACACTGAAGCTTTCTTT. Residues: CASSSGAQGMNTEAFF.

The chain combines TRBV21-1 with TRBJ1-1; TRBD1, the table's D call, lacks a check against the DNA. TRBV21-1 is assigned pseudogene status. This CDR3 has 12 amino acids. As DNA, the CDR3 is TGTGCCAGCAGCAAAGATGACGGCAGGCCTTTCTTT. It codes for CASSKDDGRPFF.

This chain links TRBV19 with TRBJ2-1, with 7 bases fitting TRBD1. The CDR3 sequence is 15 residues long. V shed 10 bases and J 0 bases; nucleotides not matched to a gene: 9. Germline loops: CDR1 LNHDA, CDR2 SQIVND (reference sequence). DNA of the CDR3: TGTGCCACTATGGACAGGAGAAGCTCCTACAATGAGCAGTTCTTC. Translation: CATMDRRSSYNEQFF.

This chain uses TRBV5-4 with TRBJ1-1; D might be TRBD1 (5 bases). In germline, CDR1 is SGHNT, CDR2 YYREEE (reference sequence). Trimming left V 5 bases short and J 1 base short, with 15 bases between. This CDR3 spans 15 amino acids. CDR3 protein: CASSPVLGENTEAFF. CDR3 sequence (DNA): TGTGCCAGCAGTCCTGTTCTAGGGGAGAACACTGAAGCTTTCTTT.

The genes are TRBV7-8 and TRBJ2-7, with 13 bases that match TRBD2. The junction had 10 bases not matched to a gene; V was cut back by 5 bases and J by 0 bases. The CDR3 runs 18 residues. Germline assignment: CDR1 SGHVS and CDR2 FQNEAQ. In nucleotides, the CDR3 is TGTGCCAGCAGCAACCCGACTAGCGGGAGGATGAGCTCCTACGAGCAGTACTTC. Translated: CASSNPTSGRMSSYEQYF.

V and J are TRBV7-9 and TRBJ1-1, with TRBD1 matching over 8 bases. The V gene's germline CDR1 is SEHNR and CDR2 FQNEAQ (reference sequence). Trimming took 2 bases from V and 11 from J; bases not matched to a gene: 4. There are 12 residues in the CDR3. CDR3: CASSLRGQEAFF. CDR3 sequence (DNA): TGTGCCAGCAGCTTAAGGGGACAGGAGGCTTTCTTT.

The chain employs TRBV25-1 and TRBJ1-5; weak D call: TRBD1 (6 bases). The CDR3 runs 14 residues. V was clipped by 4 bases and J by 2 bases, with 9 bases between them. Germline V gives CDR1 MGHDK, CDR2 SYGVNS. CDR3 residues: CASSAGGGNQPQHF. The CDR3, as DNA: TGTGCCAGCAGTGCCGGGGGCGGCAATCAGCCCCAGCATTTT.